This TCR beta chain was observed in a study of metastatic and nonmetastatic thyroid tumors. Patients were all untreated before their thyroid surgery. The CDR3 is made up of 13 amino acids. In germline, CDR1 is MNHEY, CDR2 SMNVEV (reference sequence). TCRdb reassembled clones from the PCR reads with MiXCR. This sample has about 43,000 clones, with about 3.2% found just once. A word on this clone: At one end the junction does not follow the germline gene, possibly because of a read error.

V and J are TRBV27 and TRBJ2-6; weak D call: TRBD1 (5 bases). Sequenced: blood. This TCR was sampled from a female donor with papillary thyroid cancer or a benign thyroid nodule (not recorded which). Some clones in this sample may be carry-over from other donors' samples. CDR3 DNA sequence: TGTGCCAGCAGTTCTACTGGGGCCAACGTCCTTACTTTC. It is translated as CASSSTGANVLTF.